The clone carrying this T cell receptor beta chain showed up many times. Germline V gene sequence: CDR1 MGHDK, CDR2 SYGVNS. V lost 4 bases and J 8 bases, leaving 11 bases between the germline ends. The CDR3 spans 12 residues. Assay: immunoSEQ multiplex PCR; the TCRdb copy retains only in-frame clones and omits some. The sample lists roughly 70,000 clones; over 60% were seen once. These data come from a study of blood T cell repertoires in COVID-19. The sequence derives from a man between 60 and 75 years old with COVID-19, enrolled during active disease. Input material: peripheral blood. V and J are TRBV25-1 and TRBJ1-2; no definite D call. The CDR3 loop is CASSAEGHGYTF. The CDR3 DNA is TGTGCCAGCAGTGCGGAGGGCCACGGCTACACCTTC.